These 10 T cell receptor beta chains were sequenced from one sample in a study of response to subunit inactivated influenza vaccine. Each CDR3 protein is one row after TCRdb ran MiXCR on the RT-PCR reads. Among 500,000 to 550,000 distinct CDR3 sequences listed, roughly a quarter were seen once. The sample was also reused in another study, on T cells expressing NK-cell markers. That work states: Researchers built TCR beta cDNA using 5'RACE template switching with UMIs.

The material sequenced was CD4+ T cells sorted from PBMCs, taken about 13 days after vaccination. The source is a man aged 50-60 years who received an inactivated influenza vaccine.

The CDR3: CASSPSGTGGLPGNQPQHF. CDR3 bases: TGTGCCAGCTCACCCTCCGGGACAGGGGGCCTCCCTGGCAATCAGCCCCAGCATTTT. The gene calls are TRBV18 and TRBJ1-5; 12 bases fit TRBD1. Germline loops: CDR1 KGHSH, CDR2 LQKENI. Trimming took 3 bases from V and 2 from J; bases not matched to a gene: 11. The CDR3 length is 19 residues.

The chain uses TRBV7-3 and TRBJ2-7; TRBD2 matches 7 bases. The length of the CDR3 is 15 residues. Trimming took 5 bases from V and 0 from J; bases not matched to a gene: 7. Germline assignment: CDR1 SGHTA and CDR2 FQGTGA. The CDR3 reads CASSPAGDGSYEQYF. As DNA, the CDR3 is TGTGCCAGCAGCCCGGCGGGGGACGGCTCCTACGAGCAGTACTTC.

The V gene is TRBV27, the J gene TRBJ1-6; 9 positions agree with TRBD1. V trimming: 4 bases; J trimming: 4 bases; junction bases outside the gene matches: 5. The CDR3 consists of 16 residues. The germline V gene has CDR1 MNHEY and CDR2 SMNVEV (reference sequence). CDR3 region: CASSSTGGLYNSPLHF. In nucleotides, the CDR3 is TGTGCCAGCAGTTCGACAGGGGGTCTGTATAATTCACCCCTCCACTTT.

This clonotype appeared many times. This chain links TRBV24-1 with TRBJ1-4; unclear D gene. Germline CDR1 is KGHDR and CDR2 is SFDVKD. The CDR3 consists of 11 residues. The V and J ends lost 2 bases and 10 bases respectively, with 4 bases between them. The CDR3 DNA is TGTGCCACCAGTGATTCTGGAAAACTGTTTTTT. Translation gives CATSDSGKLFF.

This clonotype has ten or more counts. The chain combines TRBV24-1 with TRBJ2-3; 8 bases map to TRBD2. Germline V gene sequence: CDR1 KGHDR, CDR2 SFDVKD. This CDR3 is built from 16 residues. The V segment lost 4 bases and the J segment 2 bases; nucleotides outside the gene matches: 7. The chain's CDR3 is CATSDRSGDHTDTQYF. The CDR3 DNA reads TGTGCCACCAGTGACCGTAGCGGGGACCACACAGATACGCAGTATTTT.

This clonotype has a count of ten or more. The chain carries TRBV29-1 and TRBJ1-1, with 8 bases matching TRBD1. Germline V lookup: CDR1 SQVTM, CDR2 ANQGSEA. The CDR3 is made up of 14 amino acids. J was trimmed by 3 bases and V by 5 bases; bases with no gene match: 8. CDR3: CSVTGQGRDTEAFF. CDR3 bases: TGCAGCGTTACAGGACAGGGTAGGGACACTGAAGCTTTCTTT.

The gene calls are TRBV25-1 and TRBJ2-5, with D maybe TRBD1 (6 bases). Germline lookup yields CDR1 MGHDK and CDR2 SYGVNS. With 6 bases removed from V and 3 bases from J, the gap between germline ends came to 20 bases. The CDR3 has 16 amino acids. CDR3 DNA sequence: TGTGCCAGCAGCGATGGGACCCGGACAGCGAAAGAGACCCAGTACTTC. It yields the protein CASSDGTRTAKETQYF.

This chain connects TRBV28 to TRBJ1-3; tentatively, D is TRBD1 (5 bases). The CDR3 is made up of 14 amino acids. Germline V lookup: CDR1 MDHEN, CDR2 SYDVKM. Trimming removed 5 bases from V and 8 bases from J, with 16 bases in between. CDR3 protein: CASSPSGGADTIYF. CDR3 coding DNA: TGTGCCAGCAGTCCTTCCGGCGGGGCGGACACCATATATTTT.

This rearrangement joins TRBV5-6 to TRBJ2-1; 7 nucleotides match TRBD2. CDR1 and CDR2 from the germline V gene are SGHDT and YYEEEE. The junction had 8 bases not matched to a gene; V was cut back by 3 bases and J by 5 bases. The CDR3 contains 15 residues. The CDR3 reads CASSSRGDYDNEQFF. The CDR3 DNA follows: TGTGCCAGCAGCTCCCGTGGGGACTACGACAATGAGCAGTTCTTC.

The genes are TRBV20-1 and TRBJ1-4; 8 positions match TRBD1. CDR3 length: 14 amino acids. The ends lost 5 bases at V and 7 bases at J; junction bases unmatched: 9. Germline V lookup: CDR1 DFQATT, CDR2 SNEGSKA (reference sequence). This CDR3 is CSAAQGTGGEKLFF. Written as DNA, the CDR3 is TGCAGTGCTGCTCAGGGGACAGGCGGTGAAAAACTGTTTTTT.